The rows below give T cell receptor beta chains drawn from one sample of a study of CD8 T cells in ankylosing spondylitis. TCRdb reprocessed the 5' RACE reads via MiXCR and lists one record per CDR3 protein. This sample has over 150,000 distinct CDR3 sequences, with about 20% found just once. The specimen sequenced was blood, either unsorted or a sorted T cell fraction (not recorded which). These receptors were collected from a male donor aged 5 to 29 with ankylosing spondylitis or in good health (not recorded which). Both conserved end residues are part of each CDR3. D genes are given only for firm matches. Expanded clones are given a class, and other clones once, few, many or no size at all.

V gene	clone size	J gene	D gene	CDR3 protein	CDR3 DNA
TRBV12-3/TRBV12-4	many	TRBJ1-2	TRBD1	CASSPGQGGYGYTF	TGTGCCAGCAGCCCAGGACAGGGAGGCTATGGCTACACCTTC
TRBV13	many	TRBJ2-3	NA	CASSLRPGGSTDTQYF	TGTGCCAGCAGCTTAAGACCCGGAGGAAGCACAGATACGCAGTATTTT
TRBV20-1	NA	TRBJ2-1	TRBD1	CSARSSQGAKWFF	TGCAGTGCTAGATCATCCCAGGGGGCAAAATGGTTCTTC
TRBV9	many	TRBJ1-2	NA	CASSTHSTDYGYTF	TGTGCCAGCAGCACACACAGTACTGACTATGGCTACACCTTC
TRBV12-3/TRBV12-4	NA	TRBJ2-1	NA	CASSPNRGGTINEQFF	TGTGCCAGCAGTCCCAACAGGGGAGGGACAATCAATGAGCAGTTCTTC
TRBV6-5	many	TRBJ2-5	NA	CASSGVAETQYF	TGTGCCAGCAGTGGGGTCGCTGAGACCCAGTACTTC
TRBV6-2/TRBV6-3	many	TRBJ2-2	NA	CASTHPDWNTGELFF	TGTGCCAGCACCCACCCGGACTGGAACACCGGGGAGCTGTTTTTT
TRBV5-4	NA	TRBJ2-3	TRBD2	CASSFRTSGRTSTQYF	TGTGCCAGCAGCTTCCGGACTAGCGGGAGAACGAGTACGCAGTATTTT
TRBV5-1	many	TRBJ2-1	NA	CASSLFAWAYNEQFF	TGCGCCAGCTCCCTTTTCGCCTGGGCTTACAATGAGCAGTTCTTC
TRBV29-1	many	TRBJ2-1	NA	CSVGGERREEQFF	TGCAGCGTTGGGGGAGAACGTAGGGAGGAGCAGTTCTTC
TRBV29-1	many	TRBJ2-2	NA	CSVVYLGRSGELFF	TGCAGCGTTGTGTATCTGGGGAGGTCCGGGGAGCTGTTTTTT
TRBV15	many	TRBJ1-5	NA	CATSRDSSAQHF	TGTGCCACCAGCAGAGATTCATCAGCCCAGCATTTT
TRBV7-9	many	TRBJ2-1	TRBD2	CASSPRVTSGSIYEQFF	TGTGCCAGCAGCCCAAGAGTAACTAGCGGGAGTATATATGAGCAGTTCTTC
TRBV12-3/TRBV12-4	NA	TRBJ2-1	TRBD2	CASSLITGGGFF	TGTGCCAGCAGTTTAATTACGGGAGGAGGGTTCTTC
TRBV9	many	TRBJ2-3	NA	CASSVGSARLITDTQYF	TGTGCCAGCAGCGTAGGTAGCGCCAGACTCATCACAGATACGCAGTATTTT
TRBV13	NA	TRBJ2-1	TRBD2	CASSSGLAGGPRDNEQFF	TGTGCCAGCAGCTCAGGACTAGCGGGAGGGCCGCGGGACAATGAGCAGTTCTTC
TRBV13	many	TRBJ1-3	NA	CASRWAAMDTIYF	TGTGCCAGCAGATGGGCCGCGATGGACACCATATATTTT
TRBV7-2	many	TRBJ2-7	NA	CASSLDEDAYEQYF	TGTGCCAGCAGCTTAGACGAGGACGCCTACGAGCAGTACTTC
TRBV29-1	many	TRBJ2-7	NA	CSVGRGLEEQYF	TGCAGCGTTGGCAGGGGACTCGAAGAGCAGTACTTC
TRBV20-1	many	TRBJ2-7	NA	CSARVGQLEQYF	TGCAGTGCCCGGGTCGGGCAGCTCGAGCAGTACTTC
TRBV15	NA	TRBJ2-7	TRBD1	CATSNRRGQGAYEQYF	TGTGCCACCAGCAACCGACGGGGACAGGGGGCCTACGAGCAGTACTTC
TRBV11-2	many	TRBJ2-5	NA	CASSPGEETQYF	TGTGCCAGCAGCCCGGGGGAGGAGACCCAGTACTTC